The T cell receptor (beta chain) under discussion was sequenced for a study of T cell responses to AZD1222 COVID-19 vaccine. At the level of the study: Second-dose timings of about 4 or about 12 weeks were pooled. Study-wide results and limits: At 160-218 and 743-854, vaccine-associated CD4 TCRs were dominant, and they spanned spike. The sample set comprised mostly white British donors with more females, and clonal diversity was possibly underestimated.

The V gene lost 3 bases and the J gene lost 3 bases, with 6 bases spanning the gap. The CDR3 length is 13 residues. Germline V CDR1 and CDR2: SNHLY, FYNNEI. Clones were sequenced by immunoSEQ multiplex PCR, and TCRdb holds only the in-frame ones, with some missing. The sample lists 45,000 to 55,000 clones, 80% to 90% seen once, with approximately 10% in the top ten. This clone was seen a single time. Antigen: not known. This receptor was identified in an adult in good health. The chain recombines TRBV2 with TRBJ2-1; D is ambiguous. Here the sequenced sample was peripheral blood, taken on day 0 of AZD1222 vaccination. The DNA for the CDR3 is TGTGCCAGCAGTGAGGTGGTCTACAATGAGCAGTTCTTC. Amino acids: CASSEVVYNEQFF. Full variable domain (outside the CDR3, taken from reference TRBV2 and TRBJ2-1): EPEVTQTPSHQVTQMGQEVILRCVPISNHLYFYWYRQILGQKVEFLVSFYNNEISEKSEIFDDQFSVERPDGSNFTLKIRSTKLEDSAMYFCASSEVVYNEQFFGPGTRLTVL.